The entry below describes one TCR beta chain. The source of the sample is a study of blood T cell repertoires in COVID-19. Study summary: Sites in the United States, Italy and Spain provided acute and convalescent COVID-19 samples. T cells, B-cell-depleted T cells, or PBMCs provided the cDNA or gDNA that served as material.

Authors' methods: How many nucleated cells were present was estimated from reference gene primer amplification. The table came from immunoSEQ multiplex PCR; TCRdb's copy has only in-frame clones and leaves some out. V and J calls and clone size come straight from that table; D and trimming were deduced from the DNA. The repertoire holds 150,000 to 200,000 clones, with 88% as singletons. The germline CDR1 and CDR2 sequences are MNHNY and SVGAGI (reference sequence). There are 15 residues in the CDR3. Trimming removed 2 bases at V and 4 bases at J, with 14 bases between. V gene TRBV6-6 combines with J gene TRBJ1-2; unclear D gene. The clonotype originates from a man between 65 and 85 years old with active or convalescent COVID-19. The sequenced sample consisted of peripheral blood. CDR3: CASSYGQQLTYGYTF. CDR3 nucleotide sequence: TGTGCCAGCAGTTACGGTCAGCAACTAACCTATGGCTACACCTTC.